Following are 3 T cell receptor beta chains from one sample sequenced in a study of T-cell memory formation after mild COVID-19. TCRdb reprocessed the 5' RACE reads with MiXCR, giving one entry per CDR3 protein. Of about 400,000 distinct CDR3 sequences in the sample, around 14% were seen once. Sequencing used PBMCs or a T cell subset sorted from them (not recorded which). The source of these receptors is a man aged 18 to 29 who had mild COVID-19 (a few samples of this study predate the infection). Cell type and time point are not known.

At least ten counts were recorded for this clonotype. This chain joins TRBV10-3 and TRBJ2-7; no reliable D call. The CDR3 extends over 12 amino acids. The V and J ends lost 3 bases and 4 bases respectively, with 7 bases between them. The germline V gene has CDR1 ENHRY and CDR2 SYGVKD. The CDR3, as DNA: TGTGCCATCAGTGACAACGGATACGAGCAGTACGTC. This codes for CAISDNGYEQYV.

The gene calls are TRBV6-6 and TRBJ2-7, with D possibly being TRBD2 (5 bases). CDR1 is MNHNY, CDR2 SVGAGI, per germline (reference sequence). V lost 2 bases and J 0 bases, leaving 8 bases between the germline ends. The CDR3 is made up of 14 amino acids. The DNA of the CDR3 is TGTGCCAGCAGTTACGAGGGTAGCTCCTACGAGCAGTACGTC. Amino acid sequence: CASSYEGSSYEQYV.

The chain links TRBV20-1 to TRBJ2-1, with 12 positions matching TRBD2. CDR1 is DFQATT and CDR2 is SNEGSKA in the germline V gene (reference sequence). This CDR3 comprises 15 residues. Unmatched junction bases numbered 5, after V lost 8 bases and J lost 0 bases. CDR3 coding DNA: TGCAGTAGGACTAGCGGGGCTAGCTCCTACAATGAGCAGTTCTTC. Translating it yields CSRTSGASSYNEQFF.